This T cell receptor (beta chain) was documented in a study of blood T cell repertoires in COVID-19. The overall study: The analysed material was cDNA or gDNA that came from T cells, B-cell-depleted T cells, or PBMCs.

The CDR3 sequence is 15 residues long. Trimming shortened V by 6 bases and J by 6 bases, and 15 bases separated the two germline ends. Germline CDR1 and CDR2: MNHEY and SVGAGI. TCRdb's copy holds only in-frame clones and misses some; the assay was immunoSEQ multiplex PCR. The sample has tens of thousands of clones, around 83% seen once. The chain employs TRBV6-5 and TRBJ1-6; D is uncertain. Sequencing input: peripheral blood. This TCR was recovered from a man aged 65-85 years with active COVID-19. CDR3 sequence: CASSSGVLGNSPLHF. The CDR3 coding sequence is TGTGCCAGCAGCTCCGGGGTGTTAGGTAATTCACCCCTCCACTTT.